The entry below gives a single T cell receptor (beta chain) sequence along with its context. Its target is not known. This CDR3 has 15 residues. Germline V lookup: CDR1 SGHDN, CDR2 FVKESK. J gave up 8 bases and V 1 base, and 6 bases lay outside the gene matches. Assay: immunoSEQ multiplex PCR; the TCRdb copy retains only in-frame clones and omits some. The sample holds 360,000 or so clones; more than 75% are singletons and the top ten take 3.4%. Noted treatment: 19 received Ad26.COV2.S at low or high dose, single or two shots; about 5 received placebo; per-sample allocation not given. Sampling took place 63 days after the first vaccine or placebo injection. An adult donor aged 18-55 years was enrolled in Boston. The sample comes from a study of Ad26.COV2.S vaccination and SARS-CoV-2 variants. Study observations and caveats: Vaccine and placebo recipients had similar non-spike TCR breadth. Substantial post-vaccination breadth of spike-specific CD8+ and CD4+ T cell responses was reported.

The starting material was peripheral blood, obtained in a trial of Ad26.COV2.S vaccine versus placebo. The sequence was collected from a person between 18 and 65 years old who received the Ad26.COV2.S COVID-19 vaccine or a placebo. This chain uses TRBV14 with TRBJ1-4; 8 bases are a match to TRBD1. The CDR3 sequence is CASSQVTGAAEKLFF. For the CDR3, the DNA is TGTGCCAGCAGCCAAGTGACAGGGGCGGCAGAAAAACTGTTTTTT.